The next 5 T cell receptor beta chains were all read from a single sample in a study of OX40 agonist ivuxolimab in advanced cancers. Sequencing used immunoSEQ multiplex PCR; TCRdb keeps in-frame clones, though not all of them. The sample holds about 58,000 clones, approximately 87% seen once. Specimen: CD4+ or CD8+ T cells sorted from blood, collected in a trial of the OX40 agonist ivuxolimab. The receptor set was obtained from an adult with an advanced solid tumor such as melanoma, head and neck, liver or kidney cancer.

This chain links TRBV18 with TRBJ1-5; 7 nucleotides agree with TRBD1. This CDR3 contains 16 residues. Germline V gene lookup returns CDR1 KGHSH and CDR2 LQKENI. With 2 bases clipped from V and 0 bases from J, the junction kept 4 bases outside the gene matches. CDR3 DNA sequence: TGTGCCAGCTCACCAATGGCAGGGGGTAGCAATCAGCCCCAGCATTTT. Translation gives CASSPMAGGSNQPQHF.

The CDR3 DNA sequence: TGTGCCAGCAGATTCACTTTGGGGCAGCCCCAGCATTTT. It translates to CASRFTLGQPQHF. This chain joins TRBV2 and TRBJ1-5; D unresolved. The CDR3 is made up of 13 amino acids. In germline, CDR1 is SNHLY, CDR2 FYNNEI. V lost 6 bases and J 7 bases, leaving 13 bases between the germline ends.

The CDR3 is CATQDRAGNTIYF. The CDR3 DNA follows: TGTGCCACCCAAGACAGGGCTGGAAACACCATATATTTT. This chain uses TRBV10-3 with TRBJ1-3; TRBD1 matches 7 bases. V shed 10 bases, J shed 2 bases, and the junction held 5 bases outside the gene matches. Germline CDR1 is ENHRY and CDR2 is SYGVKD. This CDR3 region has 13 residues.

V gene TRBV7-2 combines with J gene TRBJ1-1; D not resolved. Germline CDR1 and CDR2: SGHTA and FQGNSA. Trimming removed 1 base at V and 14 bases at J, with 17 bases between. The CDR3 is made up of 13 amino acids. The CDR3 DNA reads as TGTGCCAGCAGCTTAGAGGGCCTGGAAAAAGGCTTCTTT. This encodes CASSLEGLEKGFF.

In DNA form, the CDR3 reads TGCGCCAGCAGTGCCACCTACGAGCAGTACTTC. This codes for CASSATYEQYF. This chain connects TRBV10-1 to TRBJ2-7; D call uncertain. Germline V lookup: CDR1 WNHNN, CDR2 SYGVQD (reference sequence). The V end lost 4 bases, the J end lost 2 bases, and 3 bases lay between the germline ends. The CDR3 loop spans 11 amino acids.